In its sample, the clone carrying this T cell receptor beta chain was seen many times. The data stem from a study of T cells in Graves' hyperthyroidism and ophthalmopathy. V was shortened by 4 bases and J by 6 bases, with 13 bases between the two germline ends. The CDR3 sequence is 13 residues long. Germline V lookup: CDR1 LGHDT, CDR2 YNNKEL (reference sequence). The definition of stable Graves' hyperthyroidism was no ophthalmopathy progression within 18 months. RNA transcripts yielded amplified TCR beta CDR3 regions. During a first-round RT-PCR of the TCR CDR3, the HTBI primer set was used. TCRdb reanalysed the multiplex PCR reads using MiXCR and keeps one entry per CDR3 protein. The sample shows about 560,000 distinct CDR3 sequences, over 15% of them seen only once.

This sequence was found in a woman in her late teens or twenties with Graves' hyperthyroidism. Sequenced: blood. This chain links TRBV3-1 with TRBJ2-7; no clear D. DNA for the CDR3: TGTGCCAGCAGCCCTCTGCGGACGGGCGAGCAGTACTTC. This sequence encodes CASSPLRTGEQYF.